The rows below give T cell receptor beta chains drawn from one sample of a study of T cell responses to AZD1222 COVID-19 vaccine. Profiling relied on immunoSEQ multiplex PCR, and the TCRdb table lists in-frame clones only, not all of them. In the table there are more than 55,000 clones, 75% to 90% of which are singletons. This sample comprised peripheral blood, obtained 28 days after the second AZD1222 dose. These TCRs come from an adult who received the AZD1222 COVID-19 vaccine. The CDR3 runs from the conserved cysteine through the conserved F or W. The order of the fields is V gene, CDR3 protein.

V: TRBV4-2; CDR3: CASRQEGTGWGGYTF
V: TRBV9; CDR3: CASSESGYNTGELFF
V: TRBV5-6; CDR3: CASSWGQASYEQYF
V: TRBV7-9; CDR3: CASSRDREYEQYF
V: TRBV11-2; CDR3: CASSLGPYGYTF
V: TRBV23-1; CDR3: CASSQVSFGQGWYEQYF
V: TRBV5-6; CDR3: CASSWGVNTEAFF
V: TRBV11-2; CDR3: CASSSGTGGFSNQPQHF
V: TRBV5-5; CDR3: CASSWENREAFF
V: TRBV18; CDR3: CASSPSLAQGVDTQYF
V: TRBV6-5; CDR3: CASSYFEGQILSYTF
V: TRBV19; CDR3: CATKAGTGAFF
V: TRBV7-9; CDR3: CASSTDRATAEAFF
V: TRBV3-1/TRBV3-2; CDR3: CASSQGRDRNQPQHF
V: TRBV14; CDR3: CATRLSGQAGNVLTF
V: TRBV6-5; CDR3: CASSYSRDRYRYF
V: TRBV4-3; CDR3: CASSQDPQGDYGYTF
V: TRBV20-1; CDR3: CSASVRAQQPQHF
V: TRBV19; CDR3: CASSIRGGLNTEAFF
V: TRBV27; CDR3: CASSLSGLNSGNTIYF
V: TRBV10-3; CDR3: CAFGGREYTDTQYF
V: TRBV4-1; CDR3: CASSRGQLGSPQEQYF
V: TRBV5-1; CDR3: CASSLAVGGRDTEAFF
V: TRBV7-9; CDR3: CASSLEGRPSSSYEQYF
V: TRBV7-9; CDR3: CASSLGPGNNSPLHF
V: TRBV27; CDR3: CASSSLGAEDEKLFF
V: TRBV9; CDR3: CASSGSLGEQYF
V: TRBV6-6; CDR3: CASSKPGQGFIGELFF
V: TRBV7-8; CDR3: CASSLVGGGSENEQFF
V: TRBV28; CDR3: CASGSPYNSPLHF
V: TRBV24-1; CDR3: CATSEAIYNEQFF
V: TRBV11-2; CDR3: CASSPSWVAQETQYF
V: TRBV6-5; CDR3: CASRHNYGYTF
V: TRBV5-4; CDR3: CASSLWTGSSYNSPLHF
V: TRBV28; CDR3: CASTKGTAGYGYTF
V: TRBV10-3; CDR3: CAISEISGGAYGYTF
V: TRBV19; CDR3: CASSATIGTGGANQPQHF
V: TRBV19; CDR3: CASSSLQGANTGELFF
V: TRBV28; CDR3: CASSQTWGAHEQYF
V: TRBV24-1; CDR3: CATSDSAQETQYF
V: TRBV19; CDR3: CASSITGPPHQPQHF